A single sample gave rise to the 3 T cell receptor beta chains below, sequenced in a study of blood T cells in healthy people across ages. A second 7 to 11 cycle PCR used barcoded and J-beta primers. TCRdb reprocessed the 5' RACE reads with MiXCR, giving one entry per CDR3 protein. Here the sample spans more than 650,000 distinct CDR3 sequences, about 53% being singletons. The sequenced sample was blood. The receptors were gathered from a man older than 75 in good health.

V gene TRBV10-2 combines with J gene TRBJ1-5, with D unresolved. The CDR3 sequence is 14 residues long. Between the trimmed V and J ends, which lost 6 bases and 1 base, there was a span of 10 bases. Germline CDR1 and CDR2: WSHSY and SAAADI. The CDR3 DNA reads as TGCGCCAGCAGCGACTCGGACAGCAATCAGCCCCAGCATTTT. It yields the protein CASSDSDSNQPQHF.

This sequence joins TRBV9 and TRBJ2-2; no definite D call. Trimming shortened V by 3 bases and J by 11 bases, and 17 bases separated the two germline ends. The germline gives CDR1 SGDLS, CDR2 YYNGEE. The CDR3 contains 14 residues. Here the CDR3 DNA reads TGTGCCAGCAGCGCACCAGAAGGGCGCCGCGAGCTGTTTTTT. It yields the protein CASSAPEGRRELFF.

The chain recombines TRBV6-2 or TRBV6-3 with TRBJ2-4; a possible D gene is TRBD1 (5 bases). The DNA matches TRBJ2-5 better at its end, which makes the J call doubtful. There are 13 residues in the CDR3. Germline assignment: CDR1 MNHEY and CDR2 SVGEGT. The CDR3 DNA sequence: TGTGCCAGCAGTACAGGCGGTTCGGAGACCCAGTACTTC. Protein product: CASSTGGSETQYF.